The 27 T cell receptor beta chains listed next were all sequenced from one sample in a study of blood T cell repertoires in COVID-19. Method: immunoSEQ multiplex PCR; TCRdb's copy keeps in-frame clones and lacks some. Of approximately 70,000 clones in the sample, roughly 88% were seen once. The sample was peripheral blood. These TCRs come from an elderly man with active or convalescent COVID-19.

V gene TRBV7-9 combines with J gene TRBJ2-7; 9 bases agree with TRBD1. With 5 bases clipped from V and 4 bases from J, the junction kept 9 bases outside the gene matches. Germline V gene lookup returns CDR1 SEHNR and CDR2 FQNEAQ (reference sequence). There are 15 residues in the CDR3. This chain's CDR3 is CASSILGQGGYEQYF. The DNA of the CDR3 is TGTGCCAGCAGCATATTGGGACAGGGTGGATACGAGCAGTACTTC.

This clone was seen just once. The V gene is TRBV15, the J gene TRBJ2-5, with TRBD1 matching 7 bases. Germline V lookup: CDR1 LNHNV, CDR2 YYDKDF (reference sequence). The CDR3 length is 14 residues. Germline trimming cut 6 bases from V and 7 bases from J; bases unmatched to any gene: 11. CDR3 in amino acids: CATRAATGTATQYF. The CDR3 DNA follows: TGTGCCACCAGGGCAGCGACAGGGACCGCGACCCAGTACTTC.

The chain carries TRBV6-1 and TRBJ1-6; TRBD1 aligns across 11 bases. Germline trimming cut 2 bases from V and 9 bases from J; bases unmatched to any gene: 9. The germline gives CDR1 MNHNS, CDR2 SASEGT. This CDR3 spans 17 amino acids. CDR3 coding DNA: TGTGCCAGCAGTGAAATCCGGACAGGGGGCTCGGTTTCACCCCTCCACTTT. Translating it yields CASSEIRTGGSVSPLHF.

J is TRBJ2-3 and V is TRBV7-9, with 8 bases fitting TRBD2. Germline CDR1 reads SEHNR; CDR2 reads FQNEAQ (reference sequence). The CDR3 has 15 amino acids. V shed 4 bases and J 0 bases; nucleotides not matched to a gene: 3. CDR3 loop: CASSYTSGSTDTQYF. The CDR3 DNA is TGTGCCAGCAGCTACACTAGCGGCAGCACAGATACGCAGTATTTT.

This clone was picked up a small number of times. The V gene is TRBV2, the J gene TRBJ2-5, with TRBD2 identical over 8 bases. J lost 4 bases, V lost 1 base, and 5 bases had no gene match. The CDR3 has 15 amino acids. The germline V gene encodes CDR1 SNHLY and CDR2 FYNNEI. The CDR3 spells CASSEDQLAVETQYF. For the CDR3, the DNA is TGTGCCAGCAGTGAAGACCAACTAGCGGTAGAGACCCAGTACTTC. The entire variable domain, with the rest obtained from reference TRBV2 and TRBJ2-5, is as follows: EPEVTQTPSHQVTQMGQEVILRCVPISNHLYFYWYRQILGQKVEFLVSFYNNEISEKSEIFDDQFSVERPDGSNFTLKIRSTKLEDSAMYFCASSEDQLAVETQYFGPGTRLLVL.

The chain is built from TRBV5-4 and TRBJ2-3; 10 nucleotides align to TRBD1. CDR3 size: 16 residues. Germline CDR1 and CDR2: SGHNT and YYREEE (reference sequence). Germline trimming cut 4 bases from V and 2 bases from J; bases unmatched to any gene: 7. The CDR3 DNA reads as TGTGCCAGCAGCACACGGACAGGGGGTAACACAGATACGCAGTATTTT. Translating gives CASSTRTGGNTDTQYF.

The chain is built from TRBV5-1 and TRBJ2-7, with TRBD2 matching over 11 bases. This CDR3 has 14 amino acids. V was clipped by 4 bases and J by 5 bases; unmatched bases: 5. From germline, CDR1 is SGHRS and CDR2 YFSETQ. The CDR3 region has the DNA TGCGCCAGCAGCCCGGGGACTAGCGGAAACGAGCAGTACTTC. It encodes CASSPGTSGNEQYF.

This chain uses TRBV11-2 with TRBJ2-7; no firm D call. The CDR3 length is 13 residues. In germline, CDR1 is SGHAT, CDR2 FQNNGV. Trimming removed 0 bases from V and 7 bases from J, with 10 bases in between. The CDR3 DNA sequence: TGTGCCAGCAGCTTAGAGGTGAGGTTTGAGCAGTACTTC. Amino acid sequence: CASSLEVRFEQYF.

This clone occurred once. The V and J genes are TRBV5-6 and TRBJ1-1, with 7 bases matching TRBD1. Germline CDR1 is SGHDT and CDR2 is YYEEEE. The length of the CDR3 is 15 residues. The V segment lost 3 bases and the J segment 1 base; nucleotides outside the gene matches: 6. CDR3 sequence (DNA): TGTGCCAGCAGCTGGGCGGGACAGAAGAACACTGAAGCTTTCTTT. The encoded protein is CASSWAGQKNTEAFF.

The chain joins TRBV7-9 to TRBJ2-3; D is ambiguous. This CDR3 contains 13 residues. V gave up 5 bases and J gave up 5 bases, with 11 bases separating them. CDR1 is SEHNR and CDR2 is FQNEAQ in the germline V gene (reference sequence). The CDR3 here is CASSTVGLDTQYF. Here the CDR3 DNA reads TGTGCCAGCAGCACCGTGGGCTTAGATACGCAGTATTTT. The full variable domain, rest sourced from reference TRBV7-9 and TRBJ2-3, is DTGVSQNPRHKITKRGQNVTFRCDPISEHNRLYWYRQTLGQGPEFLTYFQNEAQLEKSRLLSDRFSAERPKGSFSTLEIQRTEQGDSAMYLCASSTVGLDTQYFGPGTRLTVL.

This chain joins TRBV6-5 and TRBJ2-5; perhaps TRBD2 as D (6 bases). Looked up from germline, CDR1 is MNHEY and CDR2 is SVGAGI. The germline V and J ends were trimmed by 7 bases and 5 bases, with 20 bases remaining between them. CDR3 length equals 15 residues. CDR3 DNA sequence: TGTGCCAGCACGTACGCGGACAACGGAGGGGAGACCCAGTACTTC. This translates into CASTYADNGGETQYF.

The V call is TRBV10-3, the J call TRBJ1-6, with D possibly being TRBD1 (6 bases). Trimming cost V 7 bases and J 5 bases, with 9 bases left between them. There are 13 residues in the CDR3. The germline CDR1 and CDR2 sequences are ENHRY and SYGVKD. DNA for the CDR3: TGTGCCATCAAACGGACAGATAATTCACCCCTCCACTTT. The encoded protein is CAIKRTDNSPLHF.

The DNA for the CDR3 is TGTGCCAGCGGAGCACTCGGGTTTCGACAGCCCCAGCATTTT. It translates to CASGALGFRQPQHF. The chain combines TRBV28 with TRBJ1-5; unclear D gene. The CDR3 totals 14 residues. V lost 8 bases to trimming and J lost 7 bases, with 18 bases between them. CDR1 is MDHEN, CDR2 SYDVKM, per germline. The complete variable domain, with remaining parts taken from reference TRBV28 and TRBJ1-5, reads DVKVTQSSRYLVKRTGEKVFLECVQDMDHENMFWYRQDPGLGLRLIYFSYDVKMKEKGDIPEGYSVSREKKERFSLILESASTNQTSMYLCASGALGFRQPQHFGDGTRLSIL.

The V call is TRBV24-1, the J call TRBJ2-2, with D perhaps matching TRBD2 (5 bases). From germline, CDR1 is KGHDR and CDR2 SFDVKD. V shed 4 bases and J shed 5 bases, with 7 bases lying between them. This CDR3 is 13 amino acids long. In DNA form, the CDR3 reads TGTGCCACCAGTGAAGGGAGAACCGGGGAGCTGTTTTTT. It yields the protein CATSEGRTGELFF.

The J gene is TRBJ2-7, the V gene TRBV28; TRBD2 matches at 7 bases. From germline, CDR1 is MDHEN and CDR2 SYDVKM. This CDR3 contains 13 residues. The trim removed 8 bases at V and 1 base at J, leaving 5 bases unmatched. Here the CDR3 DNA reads TGTGCCAGCGGCGCTAGCGGATCCTACGAGCAGTACTTC. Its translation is CASGASGSYEQYF.

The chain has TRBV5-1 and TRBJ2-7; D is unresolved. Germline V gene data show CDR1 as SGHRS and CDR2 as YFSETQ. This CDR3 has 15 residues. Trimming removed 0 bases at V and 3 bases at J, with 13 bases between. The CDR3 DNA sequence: TGCGCCAGCAGCTTGGAGGCGACCGCGGTCTACGAGCAGTACTTC. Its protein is CASSLEATAVYEQYF.

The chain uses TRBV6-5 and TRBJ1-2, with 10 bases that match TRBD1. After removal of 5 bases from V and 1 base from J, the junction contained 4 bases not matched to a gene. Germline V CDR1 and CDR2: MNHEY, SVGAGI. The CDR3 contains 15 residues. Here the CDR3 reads CASSKDRGVNYGYTF. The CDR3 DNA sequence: TGTGCCAGCAGTAAGGACAGGGGGGTTAACTATGGCTACACCTTC.

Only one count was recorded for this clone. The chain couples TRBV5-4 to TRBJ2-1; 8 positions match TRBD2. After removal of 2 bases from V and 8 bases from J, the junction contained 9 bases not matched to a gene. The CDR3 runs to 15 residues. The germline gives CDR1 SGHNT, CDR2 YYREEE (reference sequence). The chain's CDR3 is CASSLAGVLVDEQFF. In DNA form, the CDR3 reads TGTGCCAGCAGCTTAGCGGGGGTCCTTGTGGATGAGCAGTTCTTC.

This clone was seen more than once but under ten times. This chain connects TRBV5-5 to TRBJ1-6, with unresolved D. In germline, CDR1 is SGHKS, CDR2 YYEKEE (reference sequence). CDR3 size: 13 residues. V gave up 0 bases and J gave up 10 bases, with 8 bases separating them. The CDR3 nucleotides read TGTGCCAGCAGCTTGGAAGCAGGATCACCCCTCCACTTT. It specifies CASSLEAGSPLHF. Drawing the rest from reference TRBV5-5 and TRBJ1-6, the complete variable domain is DAGVTQSPTHLIKTRGQQVTLRCSPISGHKSVSWYQQVLGQGPQFIFQYYEKEERGRGNFPDRFSARQFPNYSSELNVNALLLGDSALYLCASSLEAGSPLHFGNGTRLTVT.

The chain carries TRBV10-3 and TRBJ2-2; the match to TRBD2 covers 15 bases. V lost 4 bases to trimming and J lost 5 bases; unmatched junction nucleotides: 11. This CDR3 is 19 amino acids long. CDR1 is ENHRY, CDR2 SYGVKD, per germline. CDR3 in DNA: TGTGCCATCAGTGGGGTCCTGGGACTAGCGGGAGGTCGGACCGGGGAGCTGTTTTTT. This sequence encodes CAISGVLGLAGGRTGELFF.

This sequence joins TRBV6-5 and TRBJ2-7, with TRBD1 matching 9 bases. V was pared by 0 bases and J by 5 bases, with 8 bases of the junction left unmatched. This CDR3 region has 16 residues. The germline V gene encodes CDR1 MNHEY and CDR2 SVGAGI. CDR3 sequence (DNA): TGTGCCAGCAGTTACTCTGGGGGACAGGGTGTACACGAGCAGTACTTC. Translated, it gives CASSYSGGQGVHEQYF.

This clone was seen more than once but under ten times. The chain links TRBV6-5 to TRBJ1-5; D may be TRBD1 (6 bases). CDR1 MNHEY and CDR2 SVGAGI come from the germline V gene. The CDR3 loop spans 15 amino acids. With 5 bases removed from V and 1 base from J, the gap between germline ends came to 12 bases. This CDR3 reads CASSSGTMSNQPQHF. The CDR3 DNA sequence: TGTGCCAGCAGTAGCGGGACAATGAGCAATCAGCCCCAGCATTTT.

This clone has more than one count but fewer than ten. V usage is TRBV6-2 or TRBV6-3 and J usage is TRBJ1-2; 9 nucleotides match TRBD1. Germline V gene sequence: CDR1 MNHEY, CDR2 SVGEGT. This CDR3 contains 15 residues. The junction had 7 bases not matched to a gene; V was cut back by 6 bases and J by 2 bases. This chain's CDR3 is CASSPLGQGNYGYTF. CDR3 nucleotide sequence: TGTGCCAGCAGCCCCTTGGGACAGGGAAACTATGGCTACACCTTC.

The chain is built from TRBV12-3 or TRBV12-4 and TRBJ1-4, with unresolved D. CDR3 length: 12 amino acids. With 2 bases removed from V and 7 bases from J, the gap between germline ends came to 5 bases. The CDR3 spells CASSLRGEKLFF. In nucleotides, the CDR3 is TGTGCCAGCAGTTTACGGGGTGAAAAACTGTTTTTT.

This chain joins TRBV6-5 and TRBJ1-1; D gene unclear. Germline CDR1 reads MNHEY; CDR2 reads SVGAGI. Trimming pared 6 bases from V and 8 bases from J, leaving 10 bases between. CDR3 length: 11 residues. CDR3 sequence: CASRRTGEAFF. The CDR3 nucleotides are TGTGCCAGCAGGAGGACGGGAGAAGCTTTCTTT.

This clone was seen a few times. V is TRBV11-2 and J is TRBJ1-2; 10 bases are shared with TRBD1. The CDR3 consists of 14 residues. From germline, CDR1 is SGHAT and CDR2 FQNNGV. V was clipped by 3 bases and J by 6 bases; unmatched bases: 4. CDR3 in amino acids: CASSFDRGQNGYTF. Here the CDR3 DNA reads TGTGCCAGCAGCTTCGACAGGGGGCAGAATGGCTACACCTTC.

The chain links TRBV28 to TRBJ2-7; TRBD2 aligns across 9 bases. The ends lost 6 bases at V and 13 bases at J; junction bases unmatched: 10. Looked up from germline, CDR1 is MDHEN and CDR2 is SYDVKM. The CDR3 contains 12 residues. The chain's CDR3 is CASRTVAGEVYF. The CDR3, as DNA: TGTGCCAGCAGGACCGTAGCGGGAGAGGTCTACTTC.